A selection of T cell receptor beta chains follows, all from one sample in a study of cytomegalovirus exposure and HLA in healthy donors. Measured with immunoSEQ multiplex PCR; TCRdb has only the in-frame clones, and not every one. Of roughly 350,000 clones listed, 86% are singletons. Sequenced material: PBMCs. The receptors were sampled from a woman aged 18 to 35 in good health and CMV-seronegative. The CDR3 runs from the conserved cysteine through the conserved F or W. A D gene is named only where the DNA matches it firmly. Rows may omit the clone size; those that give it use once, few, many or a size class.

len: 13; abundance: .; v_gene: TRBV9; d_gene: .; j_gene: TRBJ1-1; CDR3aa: CASSVDGQNEAFF; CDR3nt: TGTGCCAGCAGCGTAGATGGACAGAATGAAGCTTTCTTT
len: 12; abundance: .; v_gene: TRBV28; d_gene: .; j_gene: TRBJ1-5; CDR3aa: CASSNMNQPQHF; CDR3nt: TGTGCCAGCAGTAACATGAATCAGCCCCAGCATTTT
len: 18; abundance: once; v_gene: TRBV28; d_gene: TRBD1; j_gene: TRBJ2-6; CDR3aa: CASSSGTAVSSGANVLTF; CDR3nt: TGTGCCAGCAGTTCCGGGACAGCTGTAAGCTCTGGGGCCAACGTCCTGACTTTC
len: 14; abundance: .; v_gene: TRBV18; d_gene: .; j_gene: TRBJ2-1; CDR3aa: CASSPRTDDNEQFF; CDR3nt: TGTGCCAGCTCCCCCCGGACAGACGACAATGAGCAGTTCTTC
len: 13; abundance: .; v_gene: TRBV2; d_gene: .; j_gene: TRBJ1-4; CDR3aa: CASSGRAWEKLFF; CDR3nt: TGTGCCAGCTCGGGGAGGGCGTGGGAAAAACTGTTTTTT
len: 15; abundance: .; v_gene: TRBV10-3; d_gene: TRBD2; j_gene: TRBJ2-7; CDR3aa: CAISGASGVSYEQYF; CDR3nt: TGTGCCATCAGTGGGGCTAGCGGGGTTTCCTACGAGCAGTACTTC
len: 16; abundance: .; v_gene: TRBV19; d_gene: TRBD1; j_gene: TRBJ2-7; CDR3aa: CASSISGTGVSYEQYF; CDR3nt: TGTGCCAGTAGTATATCCGGGACAGGGGTCTCCTACGAGCAGTACTTC
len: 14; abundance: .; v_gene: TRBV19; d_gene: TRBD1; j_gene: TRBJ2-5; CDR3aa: CASSVDRAQETQYF; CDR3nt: TGTGCCAGTAGTGTGGACAGGGCCCAAGAGACCCAGTACTTC
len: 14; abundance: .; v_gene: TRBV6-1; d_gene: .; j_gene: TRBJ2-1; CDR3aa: CASSPLGLSNEQFF; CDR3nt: TGTGCCAGCAGCCCTTTAGGACTTTCCAATGAGCAGTTCTTC
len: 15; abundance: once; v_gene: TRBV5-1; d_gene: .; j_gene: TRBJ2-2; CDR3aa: CASSLGRSGTGELFF; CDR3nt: TGCGCCAGCAGCTTGGGCAGGTCAGGCACCGGGGAGCTGTTTTTT
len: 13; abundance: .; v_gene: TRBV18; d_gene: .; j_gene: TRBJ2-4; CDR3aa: CASRPYTGDIQYF; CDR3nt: TGTGCCAGTCGACCTTACACCGGGGACATTCAGTACTTC
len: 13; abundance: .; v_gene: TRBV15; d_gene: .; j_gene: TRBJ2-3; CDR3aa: CATSSPPRDTQYF; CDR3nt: TGTGCCACCAGCAGTCCCCCCCGAGATACGCAGTATTTT
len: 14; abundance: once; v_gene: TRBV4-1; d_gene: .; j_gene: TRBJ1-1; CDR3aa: CASGRGGAATEAFF; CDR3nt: TGCGCCAGCGGACGGGGGGGCGCGGCCACTGAAGCTTTCTTT
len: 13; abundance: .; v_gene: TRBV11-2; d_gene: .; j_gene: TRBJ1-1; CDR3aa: CASRPSSATEAFF; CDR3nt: TGTGCCAGCAGACCCTCGAGTGCTACTGAAGCTTTCTTT
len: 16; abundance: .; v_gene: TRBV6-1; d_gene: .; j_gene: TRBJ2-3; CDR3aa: CASSATLAPRGDTQYF; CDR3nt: TGTGCCAGCAGTGCTACTCTGGCCCCACGGGGGGATACGCAGTATTTT
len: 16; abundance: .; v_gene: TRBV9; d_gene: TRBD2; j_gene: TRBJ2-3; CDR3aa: CASSVASGKAPDTQYF; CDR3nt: TGTGCCAGCAGCGTAGCCAGCGGGAAGGCCCCAGATACGCAGTATTTT
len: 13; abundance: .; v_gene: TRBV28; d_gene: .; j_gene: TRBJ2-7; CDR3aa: CATQLTATYEQYF; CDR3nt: TGTGCCACCCAATTGACAGCAACCTACGAGCAGTACTTC
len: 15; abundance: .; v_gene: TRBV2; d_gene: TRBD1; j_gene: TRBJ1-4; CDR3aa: CASSGQGIANEKLFF; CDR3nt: TGTGCCAGCAGTGGACAGGGGATCGCTAATGAAAAACTGTTTTTT
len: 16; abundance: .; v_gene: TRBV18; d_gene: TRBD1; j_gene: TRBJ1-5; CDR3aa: CASSAFRTGEGQPQHF; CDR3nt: TGTGCCAGCTCAGCATTCCGAACAGGGGAAGGTCAGCCCCAGCATTTT
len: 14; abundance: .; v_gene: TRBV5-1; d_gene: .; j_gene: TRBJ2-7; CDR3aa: CASSAYSDSYEQYF; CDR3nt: TGCGCCAGCAGCGCGTATAGCGACTCCTACGAGCAGTACTTC
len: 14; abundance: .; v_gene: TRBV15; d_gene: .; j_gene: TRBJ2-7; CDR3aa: CATSRDSLSYEQYF; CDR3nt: TGTGCCACCAGCAGAGACAGTCTCTCCTACGAGCAGTACTTC
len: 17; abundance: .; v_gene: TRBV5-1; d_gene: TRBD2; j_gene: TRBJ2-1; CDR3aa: CASSLEGLAGVYNEQFF; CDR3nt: TGCGCCAGCAGCTTGGAGGGACTAGCGGGAGTCTACAATGAGCAGTTCTTC
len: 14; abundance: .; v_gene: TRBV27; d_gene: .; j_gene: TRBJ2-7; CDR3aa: CASSPESGFYEQYF; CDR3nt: TGTGCCAGCAGCCCCGAGTCAGGTTTCTACGAGCAGTACTTC
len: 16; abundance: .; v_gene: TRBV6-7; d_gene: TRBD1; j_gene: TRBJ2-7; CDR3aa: CASSYSVHRGRYEQYF; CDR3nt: TGTGCCAGCAGTTACTCGGTCCACAGGGGAAGATACGAGCAGTACTTC
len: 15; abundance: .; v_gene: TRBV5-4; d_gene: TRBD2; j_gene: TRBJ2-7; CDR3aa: CASSLVASGTYEQYF; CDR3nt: TGTGCCAGCAGCTTGGTGGCTAGCGGAACCTACGAGCAGTACTTC
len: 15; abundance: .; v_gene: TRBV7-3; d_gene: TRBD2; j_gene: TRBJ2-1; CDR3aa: CASSLSGISYNEQFF; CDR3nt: TGTGCCAGCAGCCTAAGCGGGATCTCCTACAATGAGCAGTTCTTC
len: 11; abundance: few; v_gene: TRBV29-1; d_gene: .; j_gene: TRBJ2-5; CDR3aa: CSVVGGETQYF; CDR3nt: TGCAGCGTTGTAGGAGGGGAGACCCAGTACTTC
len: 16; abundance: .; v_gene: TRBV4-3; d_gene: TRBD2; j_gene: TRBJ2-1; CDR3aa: CASSQDSLAAYNEQFF; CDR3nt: TGCGCCAGCAGCCAAGATTCCCTAGCGGCATACAATGAGCAGTTCTTC
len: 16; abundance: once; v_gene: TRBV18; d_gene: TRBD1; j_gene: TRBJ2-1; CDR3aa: CASSPRGQSPYNEQFF; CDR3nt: TGTGCCAGCTCACCACGGGGACAGTCCCCCTACAATGAGCAGTTCTTC
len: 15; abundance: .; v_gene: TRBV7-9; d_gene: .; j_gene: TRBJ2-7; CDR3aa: CASSVPEGGPYEQYF; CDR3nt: TGTGCCAGCAGCGTCCCAGAGGGGGGGCCCTACGAGCAGTACTTC
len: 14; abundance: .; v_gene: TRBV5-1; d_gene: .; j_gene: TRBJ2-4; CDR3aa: CASSSGEAKNIQYF; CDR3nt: TGCGCCAGCAGCTCCGGTGAAGCCAAAAACATTCAGTACTTC
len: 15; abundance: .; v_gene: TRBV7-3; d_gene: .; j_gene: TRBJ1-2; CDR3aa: CASSPDSAGAYGYTF; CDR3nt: TGTGCCAGCAGCCCGGACAGTGCCGGGGCCTATGGCTACACCTTC
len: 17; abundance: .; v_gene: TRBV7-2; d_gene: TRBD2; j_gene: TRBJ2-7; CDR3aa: CASSLTRLAGGSYEQYF; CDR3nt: TGTGCCAGCAGCTTAACCCGACTAGCGGGAGGGTCCTACGAGCAGTACTTC
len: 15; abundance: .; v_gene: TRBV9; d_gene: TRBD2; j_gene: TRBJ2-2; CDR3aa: CASTGLAENTGELFF; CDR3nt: TGTGCCAGCACCGGACTAGCTGAGAACACCGGGGAGCTGTTTTTT
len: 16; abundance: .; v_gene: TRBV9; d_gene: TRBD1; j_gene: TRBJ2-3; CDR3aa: CASRPGGPISTDTQYF; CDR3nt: TGTGCCAGCAGACCAGGGGGCCCAATTAGCACAGATACGCAGTATTTT
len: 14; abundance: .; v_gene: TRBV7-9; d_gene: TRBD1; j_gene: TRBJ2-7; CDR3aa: CASSLGRGLNEQYF; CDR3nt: TGTGCCAGCAGCTTGGGCAGGGGGCTGAACGAGCAGTACTTC
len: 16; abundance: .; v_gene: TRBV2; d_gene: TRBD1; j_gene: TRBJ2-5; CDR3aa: CASSGGTGQGTETQYF; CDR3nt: TGTGCCAGCAGTGGGGGGACAGGACAGGGGACAGAGACCCAGTACTTC
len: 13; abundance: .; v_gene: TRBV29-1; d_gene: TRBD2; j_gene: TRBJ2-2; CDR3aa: CSVELAGTGELFF; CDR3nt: TGCAGCGTGGAACTAGCGGGCACCGGGGAGCTGTTTTTT
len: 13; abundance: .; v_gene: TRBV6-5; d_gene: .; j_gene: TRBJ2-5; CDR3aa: CASRSLGEETQYF; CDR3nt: TGTGCCAGCAGATCCCTGGGAGAAGAGACCCAGTACTTC
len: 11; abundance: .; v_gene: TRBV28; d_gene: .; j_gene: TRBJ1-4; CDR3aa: CASSFSLQLFF; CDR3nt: TGTGCCAGCAGTTTTAGCCTACAACTGTTTTTT
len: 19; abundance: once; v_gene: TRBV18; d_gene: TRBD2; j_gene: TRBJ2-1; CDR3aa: CASSLGLGLAGGPHNEQFF; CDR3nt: TGTGCCAGCTCACTCGGTCTGGGACTAGCGGGAGGGCCCCACAATGAGCAGTTCTTC
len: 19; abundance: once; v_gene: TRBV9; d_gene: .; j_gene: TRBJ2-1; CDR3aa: CASSVEDGAAALSGNEQFF; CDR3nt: TGTGCCAGCAGCGTAGAGGACGGAGCGGCGGCCCTCTCGGGAAATGAGCAGTTCTTC
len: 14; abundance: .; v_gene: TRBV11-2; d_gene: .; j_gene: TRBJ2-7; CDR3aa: CASSYIEGDYEQYF; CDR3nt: TGTGCCAGCAGCTACATAGAGGGAGACTACGAGCAGTACTTC
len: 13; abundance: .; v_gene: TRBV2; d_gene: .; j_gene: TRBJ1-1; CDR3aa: CASRGTMNTEAFF; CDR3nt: TGTGCCAGCAGGGGGACAATGAACACTGAAGCTTTCTTT
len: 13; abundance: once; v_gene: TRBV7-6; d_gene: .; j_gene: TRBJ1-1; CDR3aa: CASSLTVNTEAFF; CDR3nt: TGTGCCAGCAGCCTGACAGTGAACACTGAAGCTTTCTTT
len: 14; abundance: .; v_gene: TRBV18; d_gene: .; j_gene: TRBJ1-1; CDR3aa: CASSPASANTEAFF; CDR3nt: TGTGCCAGCTCACCAGCTAGCGCTAACACTGAAGCTTTCTTT
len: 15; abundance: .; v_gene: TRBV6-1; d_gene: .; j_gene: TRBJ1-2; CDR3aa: CAIRSWEQTNYGYTF; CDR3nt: TGTGCCATCCGGAGCTGGGAGCAGACCAACTATGGCTACACCTTC
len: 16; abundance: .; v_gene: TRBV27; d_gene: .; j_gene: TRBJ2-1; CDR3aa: CASSPGPALTYNEQFF; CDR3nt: TGTGCCAGCAGCCCTGGGCCCGCCCTCACCTACAATGAGCAGTTCTTC
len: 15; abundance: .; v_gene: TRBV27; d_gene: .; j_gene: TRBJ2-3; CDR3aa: CASSSYLGRPDTQYF; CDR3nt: TGTGCCAGCAGTTCCTATCTAGGTAGACCAGATACGCAGTATTTT
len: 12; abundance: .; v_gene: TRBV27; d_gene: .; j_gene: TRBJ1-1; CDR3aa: CASSDLTTEAFF; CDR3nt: TGTGCCAGCAGCGACTTAACCACTGAAGCTTTCTTT
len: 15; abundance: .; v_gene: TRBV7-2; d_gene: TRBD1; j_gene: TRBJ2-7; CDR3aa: CASSPRQGNSYEQYF; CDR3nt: TGTGCCAGCAGCCCGCGACAGGGCAACTCCTACGAGCAGTACTTC
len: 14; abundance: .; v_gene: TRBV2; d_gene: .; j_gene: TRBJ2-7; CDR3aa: CASSGSGRTYEQYF; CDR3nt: TGTGCCAGCAGTGGAAGCGGCCGTACCTACGAGCAGTACTTC